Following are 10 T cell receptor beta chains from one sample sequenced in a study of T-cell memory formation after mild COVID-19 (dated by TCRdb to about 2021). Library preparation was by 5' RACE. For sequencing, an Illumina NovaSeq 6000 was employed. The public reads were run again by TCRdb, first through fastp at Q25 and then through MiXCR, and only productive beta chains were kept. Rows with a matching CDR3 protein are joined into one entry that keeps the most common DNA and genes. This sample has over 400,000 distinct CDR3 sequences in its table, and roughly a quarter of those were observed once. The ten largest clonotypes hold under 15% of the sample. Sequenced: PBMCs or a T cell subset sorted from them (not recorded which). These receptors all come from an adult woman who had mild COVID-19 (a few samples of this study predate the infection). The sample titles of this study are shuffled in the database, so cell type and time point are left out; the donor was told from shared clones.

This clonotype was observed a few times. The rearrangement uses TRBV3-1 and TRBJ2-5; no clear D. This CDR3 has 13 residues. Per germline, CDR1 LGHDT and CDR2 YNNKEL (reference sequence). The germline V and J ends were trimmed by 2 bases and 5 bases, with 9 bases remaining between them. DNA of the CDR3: TGTGCCAGCAGCCAATTCCGCAGGGAGACCCAGTACTTC. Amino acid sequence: CASSQFRRETQYF.

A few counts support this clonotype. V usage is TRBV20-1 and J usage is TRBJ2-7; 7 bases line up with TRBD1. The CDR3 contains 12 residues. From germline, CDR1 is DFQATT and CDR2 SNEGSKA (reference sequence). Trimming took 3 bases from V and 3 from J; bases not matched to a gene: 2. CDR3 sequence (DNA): TGCAGTGCTAGGACAGGGAACTACGAGCAGTACTTC. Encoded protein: CSARTGNYEQYF.

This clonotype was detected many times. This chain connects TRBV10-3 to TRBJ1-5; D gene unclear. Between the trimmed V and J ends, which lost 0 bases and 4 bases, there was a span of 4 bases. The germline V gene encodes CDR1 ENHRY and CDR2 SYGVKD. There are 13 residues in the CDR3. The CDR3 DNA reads TGTGCCATCAGTGAGTCCCAAAATCAGCCCCAGCATTTT. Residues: CAISESQNQPQHF.

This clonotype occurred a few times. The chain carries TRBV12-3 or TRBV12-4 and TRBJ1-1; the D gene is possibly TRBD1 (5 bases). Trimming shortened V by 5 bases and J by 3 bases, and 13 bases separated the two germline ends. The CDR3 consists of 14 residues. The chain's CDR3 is CASSAGGLDTEAFF. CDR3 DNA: TGTGCCAGCAGTGCTGGGGGGTTGGACACTGAAGCTTTCTTT.

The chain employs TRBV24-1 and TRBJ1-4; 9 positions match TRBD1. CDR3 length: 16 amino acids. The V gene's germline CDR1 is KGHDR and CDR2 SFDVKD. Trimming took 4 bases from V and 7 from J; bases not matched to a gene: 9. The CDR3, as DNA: TGTGCCACCAGTGACGCCACCGGGACAGGGCGTGAAAAACTGTTTTTT. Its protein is CATSDATGTGREKLFF.

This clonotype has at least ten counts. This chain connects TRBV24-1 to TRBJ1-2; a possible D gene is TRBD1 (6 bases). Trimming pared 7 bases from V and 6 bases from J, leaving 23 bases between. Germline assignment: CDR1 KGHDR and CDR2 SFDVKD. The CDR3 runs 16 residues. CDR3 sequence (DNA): TGTGCCACCAGCGCCACCACCGGTCGGACAGCGGATGGCTACACCTTC. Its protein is CATSATTGRTADGYTF.

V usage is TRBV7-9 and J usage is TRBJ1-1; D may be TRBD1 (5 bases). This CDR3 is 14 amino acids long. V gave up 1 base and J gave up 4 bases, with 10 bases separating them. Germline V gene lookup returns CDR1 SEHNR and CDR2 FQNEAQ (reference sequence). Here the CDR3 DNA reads TGTGCCAGCAGCTTAGGACAGCCAGGCACTGAAGCTTTCTTT. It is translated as CASSLGQPGTEAFF.

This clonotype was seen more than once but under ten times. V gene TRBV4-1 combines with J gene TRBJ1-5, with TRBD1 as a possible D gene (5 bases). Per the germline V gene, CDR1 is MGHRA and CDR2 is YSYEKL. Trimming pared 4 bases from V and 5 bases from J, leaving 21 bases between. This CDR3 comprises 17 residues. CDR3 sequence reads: CASSPATLRGGDQPQHF. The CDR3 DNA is TGCGCCAGCAGCCCCGCAACCCTGAGGGGAGGAGATCAGCCCCAGCATTTT.

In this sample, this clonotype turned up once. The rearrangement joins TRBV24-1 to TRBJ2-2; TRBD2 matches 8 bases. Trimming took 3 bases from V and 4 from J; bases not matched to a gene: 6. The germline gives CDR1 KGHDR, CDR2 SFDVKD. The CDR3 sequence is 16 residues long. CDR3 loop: CATSDLTSGLTGELFF. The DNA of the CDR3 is TGTGCCACCAGTGATCTCACTAGCGGACTCACCGGGGAGCTGTTTTTT.

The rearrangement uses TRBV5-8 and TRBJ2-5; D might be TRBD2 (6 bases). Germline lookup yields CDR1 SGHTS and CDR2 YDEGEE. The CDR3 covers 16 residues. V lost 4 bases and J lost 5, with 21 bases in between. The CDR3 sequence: CASSNPSGRTRETQYF. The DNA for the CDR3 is TGTGCCAGCAGCAATCCGTCTGGGAGGACACGGGAGACCCAGTACTTC.